This T cell receptor (beta chain) was obtained from a study of cytomegalovirus exposure and HLA in healthy donors. Whole-study results and caveats: Cytomegalovirus association was assigned to over 150 TCR beta chains. The sole available immune exposure information was CMV serostatus.

A single count supports this clone. Its antigen is still unknown. The PCR made use of 60 Vbeta and 13 Jbeta primers. TCRdb keeps only in-frame clones here, not all; method: immunoSEQ multiplex PCR. This table has approximately 100,000 clones, roughly 80% appearing once. The CDR3 is made up of 13 amino acids. The clonotype originates from a man aged 55 to 70 in good health and CMV-seropositive. The material sequenced was PBMCs. V and J are TRBV21-1 and TRBJ2-7; TRBD1 is the table's D call and was not checked against the DNA. TRBV21-1 is a pseudogene segment. The CDR3: CASTGTDSYEQYF. DNA for the CDR3: TGTGCCAGCACGGGGACAGACTCCTACGAGCAGTACTTC.